This passage covers 18 T cell receptor beta chains from one sample sequenced in a study of blood T cell repertoires in COVID-19 (dated by TCRdb to about 2020). Library creation used the immunoSEQ multiplex PCR assay. Here the immuneACCESS table is served through TCRdb, limited to in-frame sequences with V and J called. Missing clones are a known gap in these copies; in checked studies unresolved V genes cover under half, and the rest lacks a known reason. Counted in this sample were tens of thousands of clones; just under 85% of them appeared once. The top ten clonotypes cover approximately 28% of the sample. Sequences were obtained from peripheral blood. All receptors come from a man in his 70s with acute or convalescent COVID-19.

V gene TRBV7-3 combines with J gene TRBJ2-2; maybe TRBD1 (6 bases). This CDR3 contains 13 residues. Trimming stripped 4 bases from V and 5 bases from J, with 8 bases between. Germline V lookup: CDR1 SGHTA, CDR2 FQGTGA. CDR3 nucleotide sequence: TGTGCCAGCAGCTCCCAGGGGACCGGGGAGCTGTTTTTT. Translating gives CASSSQGTGELFF.

This clone came up a few times. V usage is TRBV5-4 and J usage is TRBJ1-4, with D maybe TRBD1 (6 bases). CDR1 is SGHNT, CDR2 YYREEE, per germline (reference sequence). The V gene lost 2 bases and the J gene lost 5 bases, with 19 bases spanning the gap. The CDR3 extends over 17 amino acids. The CDR3 reads CASSLGGVGASNEKLFF. The CDR3 DNA reads TGTGCCAGCAGCTTAGGGGGGGTCGGGGCCTCCAATGAAAAACTGTTTTTT. Complete variable domain (other parts from reference TRBV5-4 and TRBJ1-4): ETGVTQSPTHLIKTRGQQVTLRCSSQSGHNTVSWYQQALGQGPQFIFQYYREEENGRGNFPPRFSGLQFPNYSSELNVNALELDDSALYLCASSLGGVGASNEKLFFGSGTQLSVL.

The V and J genes are TRBV30 and TRBJ2-3, with D possibly being TRBD2 (6 bases). The CDR3 is 15 amino acids. Trimming stripped 0 bases from V and 2 bases from J, with 12 bases between. In germline, CDR1 is GTSNPN, CDR2 SVGIG (reference sequence). Here the CDR3 reads CAWSVGGRPTDTQYF. CDR3 bases: TGTGCCTGGAGTGTTGGGGGGAGACCCACAGATACGCAGTATTTT.

The gene calls are TRBV2 and TRBJ1-2, with D possibly being TRBD1 (5 bases). The ends were cut back, 3 bases at V and 8 bases at J, with 19 bases in the middle. Germline V gene lookup returns CDR1 SNHLY and CDR2 FYNNEI. The CDR3 is made up of 15 amino acids. The CDR3 DNA is TGTGCCAGCAGTGAGGCGGCAGCATCCAAGGGGGGCTACACCTTC. Its protein product is CASSEAAASKGGYTF.

The chain carries TRBV15 and TRBJ2-1, with 9 bases lining up with TRBD1. Germline V gives CDR1 LNHNV, CDR2 YYDKDF (reference sequence). With 8 bases clipped from V and 5 bases from J, the junction kept 7 bases outside the gene matches. There are 14 residues in the CDR3. CDR3 in DNA: TGTGCCACCTCTTCGGACAGGGGAAACAATGAGCAGTTCTTC. This codes for CATSSDRGNNEQFF. The entire variable domain, with the rest obtained from reference TRBV15 and TRBJ2-1, is as follows: DAMVIQNPRYQVTQFGKPVTLSCSQTLNHNVMYWYQQKSSQAPKLLFHYYDKDFNNEADTPDNFQSRRPNTSFCFLDIRSPGLGDTAMYLCATSSDRGNNEQFFGPGTRLTVL.

The chain carries TRBV27 and TRBJ2-7; 12 nucleotides match TRBD2. Germline-derived CDR1 and CDR2 are MNHEY and SMNVEV (reference sequence). The junction had 3 bases not matched to a gene; V was cut back by 5 bases and J by 7 bases. The CDR3 runs 13 residues. The CDR3 loop reads CASSAGLAGEQYF. CDR3 nucleotides: TGTGCCAGCAGTGCCGGACTAGCGGGAGAGCAGTACTTC.

V and J are TRBV5-1 and TRBJ1-2; TRBD1 agrees at 8 bases. Germline V gene lookup returns CDR1 SGHRS and CDR2 YFSETQ. The CDR3 covers 16 residues. V shed 0 bases, J shed 7 bases, and the junction held 11 bases outside the gene matches. The CDR3 nucleotides are TGCGCCAGCAGCTTGGGGGGGACAGGTCCTCAGGGTGGCTACACCTTC. It codes for CASSLGGTGPQGGYTF.

This clone was detected a few times. V and J are TRBV6-2 or TRBV6-3 and TRBJ2-2; 13 nucleotides agree with TRBD2. The germline V gene encodes CDR1 MNHEY and CDR2 SVGEGT. The J segment lost 2 bases and the V segment lost 0 bases, leaving 3 bases of the junction unmatched. This CDR3 has 18 amino acids. CDR3 sequence reads: CASSYSRTSGSNTGELFF. The CDR3 DNA sequence: TGTGCCAGCAGTTACTCGAGGACTAGCGGGAGTAACACCGGGGAGCTGTTTTTT.

This clone was picked up one time. This chain links TRBV27 with TRBJ2-4, with 9 bases identical to TRBD2. This CDR3 spans 15 amino acids. In germline, CDR1 is MNHEY, CDR2 SMNVEV (reference sequence). J was trimmed by 8 bases and V by 6 bases; bases with no gene match: 11. The CDR3 bases are TGTGCCAGCAGCCTTCAGGGACTAGCTACGTACATTCAGTACTTC. This sequence encodes CASSLQGLATYIQYF.

The chain uses TRBV5-1 and TRBJ2-2; 7 nucleotides align to TRBD1. The V gene end was trimmed by 7 bases and the J gene end by 0 bases; junction bases not matched to a gene: 9. CDR1 SGHRS and CDR2 YFSETQ come from the germline V gene. The CDR3 totals 16 residues. CDR3: CASGREGATNTGELFF. For the CDR3, the DNA is TGCGCCAGCGGCAGAGAGGGGGCGACGAACACCGGGGAGCTGTTTTTT.

The V call is TRBV25-1, the J call TRBJ2-7; possibly TRBD1 for D (5 bases). Germline V CDR1 and CDR2: MGHDK, SYGVNS. The CDR3 covers 14 residues. Trimming removed 2 bases at V and 0 bases at J, with 8 bases between. Here the CDR3 reads CASSEVQGSYEQYF. In DNA, the CDR3 is TGTGCCAGCAGTGAAGTCCAGGGCTCCTACGAGCAGTACTTC.

The chain couples TRBV5-1 to TRBJ1-5; TRBD1 matches 7 bases. CDR1 and CDR2 (germline): SGHRS, YFSETQ. The CDR3 runs 14 residues. V lost 0 bases to trimming and J lost 5 bases; unmatched junction nucleotides: 2. The DNA of the CDR3 is TGCGCCAGCAGCTTGGACAGGGGAGATCAGCCCCAGCATTTT. Its translation: CASSLDRGDQPQHF.

The chain uses TRBV30 and TRBJ2-5, with TRBD2 identical over 13 bases. The germline V gene has CDR1 GTSNPN and CDR2 SVGIG (reference sequence). CDR3 length equals 16 residues. With V trimmed by 3 bases and J by 5 bases, 9 bases remained unmatched. The CDR3 sequence: CAWSRLGLAGVETQYF. The CDR3 nucleotides read TGTGCCTGGAGCCGGCTCGGACTAGCGGGAGTTGAGACCCAGTACTTC.

The chain has TRBV6-5 and TRBJ1-5; D unresolved. V lost 0 bases to trimming and J lost 5 bases, with 5 bases between them. The V gene's germline CDR1 is MNHEY and CDR2 SVGAGI. The CDR3 spans 13 residues. CDR3 DNA: TGTGCCAGCAGTTACTCTGAGGATCAGCCCCAGCATTTT. Its translation: CASSYSEDQPQHF.

The V gene is TRBV7-3, the J gene TRBJ2-2; D might be TRBD1 (5 bases). V shed 1 base and J shed 7 bases, with 13 bases lying between them. The CDR3 consists of 15 residues. From germline, CDR1 is SGHTA and CDR2 FQGTGA. CDR3 amino acids: CASSLILSQGGELFF. The CDR3 DNA reads as TGTGCCAGCAGCTTAATCCTCAGTCAGGGCGGGGAGCTGTTTTTT.

The rearrangement uses TRBV5-1 and TRBJ1-1, with TRBD1 identical over 10 bases. The CDR3 is made up of 14 amino acids. Germline loops: CDR1 SGHRS, CDR2 YFSETQ. The ends lost 4 bases at V and 6 bases at J; junction bases unmatched: 6. This CDR3 reads CASSVRQGAAEAFF. CDR3 DNA sequence: TGCGCCAGCAGCGTGAGACAGGGGGCGGCTGAAGCTTTCTTT.

This clone has a single count. The genes are TRBV7-9 and TRBJ2-4; D perhaps matches TRBD1 (5 bases). Germline V gives CDR1 SEHNR, CDR2 FQNEAQ (reference sequence). The CDR3 covers 14 residues. The V and J ends lost 0 bases and 6 bases respectively, with 9 bases between them. The CDR3 coding sequence is TGTGCCAGCAGCTTAGCGGGGCAGGGAAACATTCAGTACTTC. Residues: CASSLAGQGNIQYF.

This clone was observed once. V and J are TRBV27 and TRBJ1-1, with a weak D call TRBD1 (6 bases). CDR1 and CDR2 from the germline V gene are MNHEY and SMNVEV (reference sequence). V was trimmed by 4 bases and J by 8 bases, leaving 11 bases between them. The CDR3 extends over 12 amino acids. The CDR3 reads CASSSPGTEAFF. The CDR3 nucleotides are TGTGCCAGCAGTTCACCCGGGACAGAAGCTTTCTTT.